This entry describes one T cell receptor beta chain. Antigen: not known. At one end the junction does not follow the germline gene, possibly because of a read error. The data derive from a study of T cells in Graves' hyperthyroidism and ophthalmopathy. Study in general: Specimen type is peripheral blood, collected at initial diagnosis prior to any treatment.

It was uncontrolled infection, other autoimmune disease, pregnancy or lactation that excluded patients. The germline gives CDR1 MDHEN, CDR2 SYDVKM. The CDR3 is made up of 14 amino acids. Study-wide results and caveats: A model of 13 V-J features distinguished ophthalmopathy from stable hyperthyroidism.

Amplification yielded TCR beta CDR3 regions, with RNA transcripts as the source. HTBI primers were employed in a first-round RT-PCR of the TCR CDR3. TCRdb itself ran the multiplex PCR reads through MiXCR, one entry per CDR3 protein. The data contain about 300,000 distinct CDR3 sequences, around a fifth of them seen just once; the ten biggest clones take up about 35%. The chain employs TRBV28 and TRBJ1-4; D uncertain. The TCR sequence derives from a man aged 50 to 60 with Graves' ophthalmopathy. The material sequenced was blood. Written as DNA, the CDR3 is TGTGCCAGCAAGGAGAGGCCGACTAATGAAAACCTGTTTTTT. Encoded protein: CASKERPTNENLFF. Drawing the rest from reference TRBV28 and TRBJ1-4, the complete variable domain is DVKVTQSSRYLVKRTGEKVFLECVQDMDHENMFWYRQDPGLGLRLIYFSYDVKMKEKGDIPEGYSVSREKKERFSLILESASTNQTSMYLCASKERPTNENLFFGSGTQLSVL.